This entry lists 32 T cell receptor beta chains sequenced from one sample in a study of HIV-infected patients and healthy controls. About 450 ng RNA was reverse transcribed with alpha and beta constant-region primers. Using multiplexing indices, alpha and beta chain libraries were generated apart by chain-specific third strand synthesis. TCRdb reprocessed the 5' RACE reads via MiXCR and lists one record per CDR3 protein. The sample has 17,000 or so distinct CDR3 sequences, 9% to 9.5% seen once; the top ten hold more than 4.5%. No cell fractionation was done, so the repertoire covers all unsorted peripheral blood T cells. Sequenced input: blood. The receptors derive from an adult in good health.

This clonotype was found many times. This chain joins TRBV6-2 or TRBV6-3 and TRBJ1-2; D call uncertain. Germline CDR1 MNHEY, CDR2 SVGEGT. V was cut by 4 bases and J by 13 bases, with 13 bases left in between. CDR3 size: 11 residues. The CDR3 spells CASSSGLTCTF. In DNA, the CDR3 is TGTGCCAGCAGTTCTGGACTGACCTGCACCTTC.

The sample holds a few counts of this clonotype. The chain carries TRBV30 and TRBJ1-1; no firm D call. CDR3 length: 13 residues. Trimming pared 4 bases from V and 4 bases from J, leaving 13 bases between. Germline V CDR1 and CDR2: GTSNPN, SVGIG (reference sequence). CDR3 in amino acids: CAWNVDGFTEAFF. DNA for the CDR3: TGTGCCTGGAACGTCGATGGTTTCACTGAAGCTTTCTTT.

By its share, this clonotype is medium-sized. The chain combines TRBV20-1 with TRBJ2-1, with TRBD2 as a possible D gene (5 bases). V was shortened by 5 bases and J by 9 bases, with 20 bases between the two germline ends. CDR3 length: 14 residues. Germline V CDR1 and CDR2: DFQATT, SNEGSKA (reference sequence). This CDR3 is CSAPPPGLVGEQFF. Written as DNA, the CDR3 is TGCAGTGCTCCCCCGCCGGGGTTGGTCGGTGAGCAGTTCTTC.

By proportion, this clonotype is medium-sized. This sequence joins TRBV5-6 and TRBJ1-4; TRBD1 is a possible D gene (5 bases). CDR3 length equals 15 residues. Germline V gives CDR1 SGHDT, CDR2 YYEEEE. Trimming took 2 bases from V and 4 from J, leaving 12 bases between them. CDR3 bases: TGTGCCAGCAGCTTACTCCGGGACTATAATGAAAAACTGTTTTTT. Protein: CASSLLRDYNEKLFF.

Relative to its sample, this clonotype is medium-sized (0.01 to 0.1%). The rearrangement uses TRBV28 and TRBJ2-7; D is possibly TRBD2 (6 bases). Germline values: CDR1 MDHEN, CDR2 SYDVKM. Trimming shortened V by 3 bases and J by 2 bases, and 14 bases separated the two germline ends. The CDR3 covers 15 residues. CDR3 region: CASSFGGVRTYEQYF. The CDR3 bases are TGTGCCAGCAGTTTTGGAGGGGTCCGGACCTACGAGCAGTACTTC.

By frequency in the sample, this clonotype is medium-sized. This rearrangement joins TRBV5-4 to TRBJ2-2; 8 bases align to TRBD1. Trimming took 4 bases from V and 5 from J; bases not matched to a gene: 7. Germline lookup yields CDR1 SGHNT and CDR2 YYREEE (reference sequence). The CDR3 is 15 residues long. In DNA, the CDR3 is TGTGCCAGCAGCCCTGGGACAGGTTGGACCGGGGAGCTGTTTTTT. It encodes CASSPGTGWTGELFF.

This clonotype is labeled as medium-sized. The J gene is TRBJ2-7, the V gene TRBV7-2; TRBD2 aligns across 9 bases. Germline V gives CDR1 SGHTA, CDR2 FQGNSA. J was trimmed by 6 bases and V by 5 bases; bases with no gene match: 8. The CDR3 totals 14 residues. The DNA of the CDR3 is TGTGCCAGCAGCAGGGGCGGGAGGGGGGTCGAGCAGTACTTC. Amino acid sequence: CASSRGGRGVEQYF.

This clonotype has at least ten counts. The junction shows a germline mismatch at one end, possibly a read error. V gene TRBV5-6 combines with J gene TRBJ2-7; no reliable D call. CDR1 is SGHDT and CDR2 is YYEEEE in the germline V gene. The CDR3 has 12 residues. Written as DNA, the CDR3 is TGTGCCAGCAGCTTTAAGTCCTTCGAGCAGTACTTC. Translation gives CASSFKSFEQYF.

Relative to its sample, this clonotype is medium-sized. The CDR3 region is CSARGGRSRNYGYTF. In DNA form, the CDR3 reads TGCAGTGCTAGAGGGGGCAGGAGCAGGAACTATGGCTACACCTTC. The chain uses TRBV20-1 and TRBJ1-2; tentatively, D is TRBD1 (5 bases). The V end was cut by 1 base, the J end by 2 bases, with 14 bases between. The CDR3 runs 15 residues. Looked up from germline, CDR1 is DFQATT and CDR2 is SNEGSKA (reference sequence).

Details on this clonotype: A much more abundant neighbour one base away suggests this may be a read error. The chain has TRBV6-6 and TRBJ1-4; no clear D gene. Trimming stripped 8 bases from V and 6 bases from J, with 10 bases between. Germline CDR1 is MNHNY and CDR2 is SVGAGI (reference sequence). This CDR3 comprises 12 residues. The DNA of the CDR3 is TGTGCCAGCCAACGACGGGATGAAAAACTGTTTTTT. This translates into CASQRRDEKLFF.

The sample holds many counts of this clonotype. This chain uses TRBV29-1 with TRBJ2-3, with 9 bases aligning to TRBD2. After removal of 1 base from V and 3 bases from J, the junction contained 5 bases not matched to a gene. Per germline, CDR1 SQVTM and CDR2 ANQGSEA. The CDR3 covers 15 residues. The CDR3 spells CSVEGLAGATDTQYF. CDR3 DNA sequence: TGCAGCGTTGAAGGGTTAGCGGGAGCGACAGATACGCAGTATTTT.

This clonotype has at least ten counts. The V call is TRBV20-1, the J call TRBJ2-7; unclear D gene. The ends were cut back, 7 bases at V and 4 bases at J, with 17 bases in the middle. Germline CDR1 is DFQATT and CDR2 is SNEGSKA (reference sequence). This CDR3 is built from 13 residues. CDR3 loop: CSGLAPGGYEQYF. Written as DNA, the CDR3 is TGCAGTGGGTTGGCCCCGGGCGGATACGAGCAGTACTTC.

This clonotype is deemed medium-sized. The chain joins TRBV7-3 to TRBJ1-1; D is unresolved. V lost 3 bases, J lost 3 bases, and 8 bases lay in between. In germline, CDR1 is SGHTA, CDR2 FQGTGA. The CDR3 sequence is 13 residues long. CDR3 in amino acids: CASSFNVDTEAFF. CDR3 sequence (DNA): TGTGCCAGCAGCTTCAACGTTGACACTGAAGCTTTCTTT.

This clonotype was counted at least ten times. The V gene is TRBV7-2, the J gene TRBJ2-3, with no clear D. This CDR3 is 14 amino acids long. Germline CDR1 and CDR2: SGHTA and FQGNSA. Trimming removed 5 bases from V and 0 bases from J, with 9 bases in between. The DNA for the CDR3 is TGTGCCAGCAGCCCCGCTAGTAGCACAGATACGCAGTATTTT. Protein: CASSPASSTDTQYF.

There are a few counts of this clonotype. DNA for the CDR3: TGTGCCAGCAGACGAGACAGGGGGCGCTGGGGCTACACCTTC. Translating it yields CASRRDRGRWGYTF. The V and J genes are TRBV28 and TRBJ1-2; 10 bases agree with TRBD1. The CDR3 is 14 residues long. Trimming at V came to 6 bases and at J to 8 bases, leaving 9 bases not matched to a gene. Germline V lookup: CDR1 MDHEN, CDR2 SYDVKM.

By share of the sample, this clonotype is medium-sized. The chain carries TRBV4-1 and TRBJ2-3, with D perhaps TRBD1 (5 bases). This CDR3 spans 17 amino acids. The V end lost 1 base, the J end lost 4 bases, and 18 bases lay between the germline ends. The germline gives CDR1 MGHRA, CDR2 YSYEKL. In nucleotides, the CDR3 is TGCGCCAGCAGCCAAGCCGCGGCAAACAGGAGATCAGATACGCAGTATTTT. Protein: CASSQAAANRRSDTQYF.

This chain links TRBV20-1 with TRBJ1-1; the D is unclear. This CDR3 contains 12 residues. V gave up 6 bases and J gave up 5 bases, with 13 bases separating them. The germline CDR1 and CDR2 sequences are DFQATT and SNEGSKA (reference sequence). The CDR3 protein is CSADSGWTEAFF. CDR3 in DNA: TGCAGTGCCGATTCGGGATGGACTGAAGCTTTCTTT.

This clonotype was seen at least ten times. This rearrangement joins TRBV9 to TRBJ2-1; 13 nucleotides align to TRBD2. This CDR3 comprises 16 residues. The germline gives CDR1 SGDLS, CDR2 YYNGEE. V shed 0 bases and J 5 bases; nucleotides not matched to a gene: 2. The CDR3 DNA sequence: TGTGCCAGCAGCGTAGGGACTAGCGGGAGTAACAATGAGCAGTTCTTC. Translated, it gives CASSVGTSGSNNEQFF.

This clonotype is judged medium-sized. V usage is TRBV11-2 and J usage is TRBJ2-2; 9 bases fit TRBD2. This CDR3 has 14 residues. From germline, CDR1 is SGHAT and CDR2 FQNNGV. The V and J ends lost 5 bases and 5 bases, in that order; junction bases with no gene match: 3. The chain's CDR3 is CASSPSGRTGELFF. Here the CDR3 DNA reads TGTGCCAGCAGCCCAAGCGGGAGGACCGGGGAGCTGTTTTTT.

This clonotype was detected many times. The chain has TRBV2 and TRBJ2-7; 12 bases are a match to TRBD1. The CDR3 covers 15 residues. Germline V gene lookup returns CDR1 SNHLY and CDR2 FYNNEI. CDR3 protein: CASSPGETKGTGGFV. The CDR3 region has the DNA TGTGCCAGCAGTCCCGGTGAAACAAAAGGGACAGGGGGCTTTGTC.

This clonotype appeared many times. The rearrangement links TRBV3-1 to TRBJ2-7; 8 bases are shared with TRBD1. The CDR3 covers 14 residues. The J segment lost 2 bases and the V segment lost 3 bases, leaving 3 bases of the junction unmatched. Germline CDR1 reads LGHDT; CDR2 reads YNNKEL (reference sequence). The CDR3 nucleotides are TGTGCCAGCAGCCATTGGGACAGGACCTACGAGCAGTACTTC. Protein: CASSHWDRTYEQYF.

This clonotype came up many times. The V call is TRBV5-1, the J call TRBJ1-4, with unresolved D. The CDR3 loop spans 14 amino acids. The ends were cut back, 4 bases at V and 0 bases at J, with 7 bases in the middle. Germline V gene lookup returns CDR1 SGHRS and CDR2 YFSETQ. For the CDR3, the DNA is TGCGCCAGCAGCGACCGTGCAACTAATGAAAAACTGTTTTTT. Its protein product is CASSDRATNEKLFF.

The chain employs TRBV6-6 and TRBJ2-1; D is unclear. CDR3 length: 12 amino acids. V lost 6 bases and J 7 bases, leaving 10 bases between the germline ends. In germline, CDR1 is MNHNY, CDR2 SVGAGI (reference sequence). In DNA, the CDR3 is TGTGCCAGCAGCCTAGGAAGGAATGAGCAGTTCTTC. Translating it yields CASSLGRNEQFF.

This clonotype was observed many times. The rearrangement links TRBV5-6 to TRBJ2-3; weak D call: TRBD2 (5 bases). Trimming pared 0 bases from V and 7 bases from J, leaving 15 bases between. Germline lookup yields CDR1 SGHDT and CDR2 YYEEEE. This CDR3 is 15 amino acids long. The CDR3 DNA sequence: TGTGCCAGCAGCTTGGGAAGCGGACCCGGCCATACGCAGTATTTT. Translated, it gives CASSLGSGPGHTQYF.

This clonotype appeared many times. The CDR3 nucleotides are TGTGCCAGCAGTTTAGGCGGTCAGCCCCAGCATTTT. Translated, it gives CASSLGGQPQHF. The chain has TRBV27 and TRBJ1-5, with D hard to call. Germline V gene sequence: CDR1 MNHEY, CDR2 SMNVEV (reference sequence). This CDR3 is built from 12 residues. Deletions cut 2 bases from V and 6 bases from J, with 5 bases between.

The gene calls are TRBV19 and TRBJ1-1; D call uncertain. From germline, CDR1 is LNHDA and CDR2 SQIVND (reference sequence). Trimming removed 2 bases from V and 0 bases from J, with 7 bases in between. The CDR3 totals 14 residues. The CDR3, as DNA: TGTGCCAGTAGTATACTTGACATGAACACTGAAGCTTTCTTT. Its translation is CASSILDMNTEAFF.

The sample holds many counts of this clonotype. The chain recombines TRBV6-5 with TRBJ2-1, with D maybe TRBD1 (5 bases). Trimming left V 0 bases short and J 8 bases short, with 14 bases between. CDR1 is MNHEY, CDR2 SVGAGI, per germline. There are 15 residues in the CDR3. The CDR3, as DNA: TGTGCCAGCAGTTACTCTGTAGAAGGGGTCGATGAGCAGTTCTTC. This sequence encodes CASSYSVEGVDEQFF.

Only a few counts were recorded for this clonotype. The rearrangement uses TRBV20-1 and TRBJ2-7, with TRBD2 identical over 16 bases. The V gene's germline CDR1 is DFQATT and CDR2 SNEGSKA (reference sequence). V was pared by 6 bases and J by 6 bases, with 17 bases of the junction left unmatched. The CDR3 length is 18 residues. The CDR3 DNA reads as TGCAGTGCCAGGCTGTGGGGACTAGCGGGAGGGCCTCTTGCCGAGCAGTACTTC. It translates to CSARLWGLAGGPLAEQYF.

This clonotype was detected many times. The chain uses TRBV28 and TRBJ2-1, with 7 bases identical to TRBD2. Trimming at V came to 8 bases and at J to 8 bases, leaving 18 bases not matched to a gene. The CDR3 contains 16 residues. Germline CDR1 is MDHEN and CDR2 is SYDVKM. Written as DNA, the CDR3 is TGTGCCAGCGGAAACGTCGGGCGGGAGAATACAGATGAGCAGTTCTTC. This gives the protein CASGNVGRENTDEQFF.

The chain has TRBV12-5 and TRBJ1-4, with TRBD1 identical over 12 bases. There are 15 residues in the CDR3. Germline V lookup: CDR1 LGHNT, CDR2 FRNRAP. Losses at the gene ends were 1 base for V and 11 bases for J; bases not matched to a gene: 5. CDR3 nucleotides: TGTGCTAGTGGTTTGGAAGGGACAGGGGGCCTGAAACTGTTTTTT. This encodes CASGLEGTGGLKLFF.

The V gene is TRBV6-6, the J gene TRBJ2-7; 7 nucleotides align to TRBD1. This CDR3 has 14 amino acids. Germline lookup yields CDR1 MNHNY and CDR2 SVGAGI (reference sequence). V was pared by 6 bases and J by 4 bases, with 9 bases of the junction left unmatched. The CDR3 region is CASSQGEILYEQYV. DNA of the CDR3: TGTGCCAGCAGCCAGGGGGAGATTTTGTACGAGCAGTACGTC.

CDR3 protein: CASSDYGQGNQPQHF. The CDR3 DNA follows: TGTGCCAGTAGTGATTACGGACAGGGCAATCAGCCCCAGCATTTT. The V and J genes are TRBV19 and TRBJ1-5, with TRBD1 identical over 7 bases. V gave up 5 bases and J gave up 2 bases; unmatched junction bases: 6. The CDR3 has 15 amino acids. Germline V lookup: CDR1 LNHDA, CDR2 SQIVND (reference sequence).